These 21 T cell receptor beta chains came from one sample sequenced in a study of blood T cells in healthy people across ages. The second PCR ran roughly 7 to 11 cycles with a sample-barcoded 5' primer and J-beta primers. Using its own MiXCR run on the 5' RACE reads, TCRdb lists one record per CDR3 protein. The sample shows over a million distinct CDR3 sequences, roughly 40% of them seen only once. The sample taken for sequencing was blood. The receptor source for this set is a woman under 30 in good health.

Note on this clonotype: As the CDR3 is not closed by the conserved phenylalanine or tryptophan, this likely results from a read error. CDR3 sequence: CASSSTGLAGRYHSGANVLTC. In DNA form, the CDR3 reads TGCGCCAGCAGCTCTACCGGACTAGCGGGCCGGTACCACTCTGGGGCCAACGTCCTGACTTGC. The chain couples TRBV5-1 to TRBJ2-6, with 11 bases lining up with TRBD2. J lost 0 bases, V lost 3 bases, and 14 bases had no gene match. This CDR3 has 21 amino acids. Germline loops: CDR1 SGHRS, CDR2 YFSETQ.

This clonotype has just a few counts. V gene TRBV4-1 combines with J gene TRBJ2-1, with 13 bases aligning to TRBD2. CDR3 size: 15 residues. Trimming cost V 4 bases and J 12 bases; bases outside gene matches: 9. CDR1 and CDR2 from the germline V gene are MGHRA and YSYEKL. CDR3 protein: CASSRRTSGSLWQFF. The CDR3 DNA sequence: TGCGCCAGCAGCCGAAGGACTAGCGGGAGTCTCTGGCAGTTCTTC.

This chain joins TRBV5-1 and TRBJ2-7; TRBD1 aligns across 9 bases. The CDR3 runs 13 residues. Germline V CDR1 and CDR2: SGHRS, YFSETQ. After removal of 6 bases from V and 6 bases from J, the junction contained 7 bases not matched to a gene. CDR3 nucleotides: TGCGCCAGCACCGGGACAGGGTCGGCCGAGCAGTACTTC. Its translation is CASTGTGSAEQYF.

The V and J genes are TRBV5-1 and TRBJ1-4; D perhaps matches TRBD1 (6 bases). Trimming took 2 bases from V and 12 from J, leaving 17 bases between them. Per germline, CDR1 SGHRS and CDR2 YFSETQ. The CDR3 is 14 residues long. CDR3 sequence reads: CASSLTGMREELFF. The CDR3 DNA reads TGCGCCAGCAGCTTAACAGGGATGCGGGAAGAACTGTTTTTT. The full variable domain, completed using reference TRBV5-1 and TRBJ1-4, is KAGVTQTPRYLIKTRGQQVTLSCSPISGHRSVSWYQQTPGQGLQFLFEYFSETQRNKGNFPGRFSGRQFSNSRSEMNVSTLELGDSALYLCASSLTGMREELFFGSGTQLSVL.

The V and J genes are TRBV20-1 and TRBJ1-2; unclear D gene. V gave up 5 bases and J gave up 4 bases, with 8 bases separating them. This CDR3 contains 11 residues. Germline assignment: CDR1 DFQATT and CDR2 SNEGSKA (reference sequence). CDR3 residues: CSAPNSYGYTF. CDR3 nucleotides: TGCAGTGCTCCAAACAGCTATGGCTACACCTTC.

This rearrangement joins TRBV5-1 to TRBJ1-4, with D perhaps TRBD1 (5 bases). Germline V gene sequence: CDR1 SGHRS, CDR2 YFSETQ. This CDR3 is built from 14 residues. V was clipped by 3 bases and J by 6 bases, with 12 bases between them. The CDR3 loop reads CASSSQGRDEKLFF. The CDR3 nucleotides are TGCGCCAGCAGCTCCCAGGGCAGGGATGAAAAACTGTTTTTT.

This clonotype was observed a few times. J is TRBJ2-3 and V is TRBV7-4; perhaps TRBD1 as D (5 bases). The germline CDR1 and CDR2 sequences are SGHVT and SQSDAQ. The CDR3 consists of 15 residues. Trimming took off 2 bases at V and 9 bases at J, with 18 bases between the two ends. CDR3 amino acids: CASSLMQPQGWTQYF. CDR3 coding DNA: TGTGCCAGCAGCTTAATGCAGCCGCAGGGTTGGACGCAGTATTTT.

A note on this clonotype: At one of its ends the junction is not consistent with the germline gene, which may arise from a read error. The chain has TRBV15 and TRBJ2-1; 8 nucleotides line up with TRBD2. This CDR3 comprises 16 residues. From germline, CDR1 is LNHNV and CDR2 YYDKDF (reference sequence). This chain's CDR3 is CASSRDLTGGLNEQFF. The CDR3 nucleotides read TGTGCCTCCAGCAGAGATTTAACGGGGGGGCTTAATGAGCAGTTCTTC. Using reference TRBV15 and TRBJ2-1 for the parts outside the CDR3, the full variable domain is DAMVIQNPRYQVTQFGKPVTLSCSQTLNHNVMYWYQQKSSQAPKLLFHYYDKDFNNEADTPDNFQSRRPNTSFCFLDIRSPGLGDTAMYLCASSRDLTGGLNEQFFGPGTRLTVL.

The sample holds a few counts of this clonotype. CDR3 bases: TGCAGCGTTGAAGGACTAGATCGGAGGGCTGGGCAGTACTTC. It specifies CSVEGLDRRAGQYF. The chain links TRBV29-1 to TRBJ2-7, with D maybe TRBD2 (6 bases). Germline V lookup: CDR1 SQVTM, CDR2 ANQGSEA. V was clipped by 1 base and J by 9 bases, with 19 bases between them. The CDR3 runs to 14 residues.

This clonotype was found once. The chain combines TRBV28 with TRBJ2-7; TRBD2 might be the D (5 bases). This CDR3 is built from 11 residues. Trimming removed 7 bases from V and 2 bases from J, with 6 bases in between. Germline CDR1 and CDR2: MDHEN and SYDVKM. CDR3 residues: CASMEAYEQYF. As DNA, the CDR3 is TGTGCCAGCATGGAGGCCTACGAGCAGTACTTC.

For this clonotype: The germline gene is not matched at one end of the junction; a read error may be the cause. The chain couples TRBV10-3 to TRBJ1-5; D is ambiguous. Germline CDR1 and CDR2: ENHRY and SYGVKD. This CDR3 has 14 amino acids. The CDR3 region is CAISAGSDYQSQHF. CDR3 DNA sequence: TGTGCCATCAGTGCGGGCAGTGATTATCAGTCCCAGCATTTT.

The V call is TRBV20-1, the J call TRBJ2-3, with 16 bases identical to TRBD2. This CDR3 has 15 amino acids. Unmatched junction bases numbered 4, after V lost 6 bases and J lost 4 bases. Germline V lookup: CDR1 DFQATT, CDR2 SNEGSKA (reference sequence). CDR3: CSAGLAGGRSDTQYF. The CDR3 DNA sequence: TGCAGTGCGGGACTAGCGGGGGGGCGGTCAGATACGCAGTATTTT.

This clonotype turned up a few times. The J gene is TRBJ2-5, the V gene TRBV12-3 or TRBV12-4; 10 bases are a match to TRBD2. The J segment lost 1 base and the V segment lost 4 bases, leaving 3 bases of the junction unmatched. This CDR3 has 15 residues. The CDR3 DNA sequence: TGTGCCAGCAGTTCGATAGCGGGGGGCCAAGAGACCCAGTACTTC. Translating gives CASSSIAGGQETQYF.

The gene calls are TRBV28 and TRBJ2-7; tentative D call: TRBD1 (5 bases). CDR1 is MDHEN and CDR2 is SYDVKM in the germline V gene. V was trimmed by 6 bases and J by 9 bases, leaving 18 bases between them. CDR3 size: 13 residues. The DNA for the CDR3 is TGTGCCAGCAGGACAGACGTTCGGTTAGGGCAGTACTTC. Protein product: CASRTDVRLGQYF. Drawing the rest from reference TRBV28 and TRBJ2-7, the complete variable domain is DVKVTQSSRYLVKRTGEKVFLECVQDMDHENMFWYRQDPGLGLRLIYFSYDVKMKEKGDIPEGYSVSREKKERFSLILESASTNQTSMYLCASRTDVRLGQYFGPGTRLTVT.

The chain combines TRBV7-2 with TRBJ2-7; D gene uncertain. This CDR3 is built from 15 residues. Trimming left V 5 bases short and J 0 bases short, with 14 bases between. Germline values: CDR1 SGHTA, CDR2 FQGNSA. The CDR3 DNA follows: TGTGCCAGCAGCCTACGTGCCGTTAGCTCCTACGAGCAGTACTTC. Translation gives CASSLRAVSSYEQYF.

Worth noting for this clonotype: The junction differs from germline at one of its ends, possibly a read error. The chain recombines TRBV3-1 with TRBJ2-1, with 11 bases matching TRBD2. The CDR3 runs to 15 residues. Per the germline V gene, CDR1 is LGHDT and CDR2 is YNNKEL (reference sequence). Here the CDR3 DNA reads TGTGCCAGCGCCAGGGTCACTAGCGGGGGCAATGAGCAGTTCTTT. Protein product: CASARVTSGGNEQFF.

This clonotype was recorded a few times. The chain is built from TRBV4-2 and TRBJ2-3; 8 bases are shared with TRBD2. Per germline, CDR1 LGHNA and CDR2 YNFKEQ. The J segment lost 7 bases and the V segment lost 1 base, leaving 10 bases of the junction unmatched. The length of the CDR3 is 16 residues. The CDR3 region has the DNA TGTGCCAGCAGCCAAGGGGAAGCGGGGGCTTCAAATACGCAGTATTTT. This codes for CASSQGEAGASNTQYF.

This chain joins TRBV7-2 and TRBJ1-6; D may be TRBD1 (5 bases). V was trimmed by 5 bases and J by 5 bases, leaving 16 bases between them. The CDR3 has 16 residues. Germline-derived CDR1 and CDR2 are SGHTA and FQGNSA. DNA of the CDR3: TGTGCCAGCAGCCGAATGGGGGTGGGGGATAATTCACCCCTCCACTTT. Translation: CASSRMGVGDNSPLHF.

This clonotype was seen a handful of times. V gene TRBV6-5 combines with J gene TRBJ2-7; 9 nucleotides match TRBD1. Germline assignment: CDR1 MNHEY and CDR2 SVGAGI. V lost 5 bases, J lost 3 bases, and 8 bases stayed unmatched. The CDR3 runs to 15 residues. Here the CDR3 DNA reads TGTGCCAGCAGTCACGGAGGGACAGGGAACTACGAGCAGTACTTC. It yields the protein CASSHGGTGNYEQYF.

The rearrangement joins TRBV7-9 to TRBJ1-2; D gene ambiguous. V was pared by 1 base and J by 7 bases, with 10 bases between. CDR1 SEHNR and CDR2 FQNEAQ come from the germline V gene (reference sequence). The CDR3 totals 13 residues. The CDR3 protein is CASSLGVAGGYTF. The CDR3 region has the DNA TGTGCCAGCAGCTTAGGAGTAGCGGGTGGCTACACCTTC.

The chain carries TRBV14 and TRBJ2-5; D is perhaps TRBD2 (5 bases). Looked up from germline, CDR1 is SGHDN and CDR2 is FVKESK. V lost 2 bases to trimming and J lost 11 bases, with 15 bases between them. The CDR3 sequence is 13 residues long. CDR3 DNA: TGTGCCAGCAGCCAAACAGCGGCCAATGAGCAGTACTTC. It specifies CASSQTAANEQYF. Complete variable domain (other parts from reference TRBV14 and TRBJ2-5): EAGVTQFPSHSVIEKGQTVTLRCDPISGHDNLYWYRRVMGKEIKFLLHFVKESKQDESGMPNNRFLAERTGGTYSTLKVQPAELEDSGVYFCASSQTAANEQYFGPGTRLLVL.